This TCR beta chain was sequenced during a study of blood T cell repertoires in COVID-19. Original processing notes: Estimated nucleated cell counts came from reference gene primer amplification. TCRdb's table, derived via immunoSEQ multiplex PCR, lists solely in-frame clones and lacks some. V and J calls and clone size are those listed in that table; D and trimming were worked out from the DNA. The sample has about 270,000 clones, approximately 89% seen once; the top ten hold approximately 2.9%. In the 2 weeks before study entry, exposed participants met a COVID-19 case, which was PCR-confirmed or clinician-diagnosed. This clone was seen a single time. V was pared by 4 bases and J by 1 base, with 12 bases between. The CDR3 has 16 amino acids. Germline V lookup: CDR1 SGHNT, CDR2 YYREEE (reference sequence).

This receptor was identified in a man in his forties who had been exposed to COVID-19. Input material: PBMCs or T cells enriched from blood (not recorded which). The chain carries TRBV5-4 and TRBJ2-6; possible D gene TRBD2, 7 bases. CDR3 nucleotides: TGTGCCAGCAGCCGGGGGGCAGGGTCTGGGGCCAACGTCCTGACTTTC. It yields the protein CASSRGAGSGANVLTF.